Below are 3 T cell receptor beta chains sequenced from a single sample in a study of blood T cells in healthy people across ages. PCR was performed a second time for about 6 to 12 cycles using a sample-barcoded 5' primer and a J-beta primer mix. TCRdb called the 5' RACE reads again in MiXCR, with one record for every CDR3 protein. Of some 760,000 distinct CDR3 sequences in the sample, 20% to 25% were seen once. The same data also went into a second study, on T cells of mothers and their children.

Material for sequencing was blood. These receptors were collected from a boy aged 10-17 years in good health.

The V gene is TRBV28, the J gene TRBJ2-7, with 9 bases aligning to TRBD1. The trim removed 7 bases at V and 5 bases at J, leaving 12 bases unmatched. CDR1 is MDHEN and CDR2 is SYDVKM in the germline V gene. The CDR3 loop spans 15 amino acids. The CDR3 reads CASTGDREVMHEQYF. The CDR3 nucleotides read TGTGCCAGCACCGGGGACAGGGAAGTCATGCACGAGCAGTACTTC.

The J gene is TRBJ2-1, the V gene TRBV2; 12 nucleotides match TRBD2. CDR1 is SNHLY and CDR2 is FYNNEI in the germline V gene. The CDR3 runs to 16 residues. V was pared by 1 base and J by 8 bases, with 6 bases of the junction left unmatched. The CDR3 loop is CASSEEWSSGGDEQFF. The CDR3 nucleotides are TGTGCCAGCAGTGAAGAGTGGTCTAGCGGGGGGGATGAGCAGTTCTTC.

The gene calls are TRBV20-1 and TRBJ1-2; D is undetermined. Germline values: CDR1 DFQATT, CDR2 SNEGSKA (reference sequence). V dropped 8 bases and J dropped 4 bases, with 14 bases sitting between them. CDR3 length: 12 residues. CDR3 amino acids: CSSVDGRYGYTF. Written as DNA, the CDR3 is TGCAGTTCCGTGGACGGACGCTATGGCTACACCTTC.